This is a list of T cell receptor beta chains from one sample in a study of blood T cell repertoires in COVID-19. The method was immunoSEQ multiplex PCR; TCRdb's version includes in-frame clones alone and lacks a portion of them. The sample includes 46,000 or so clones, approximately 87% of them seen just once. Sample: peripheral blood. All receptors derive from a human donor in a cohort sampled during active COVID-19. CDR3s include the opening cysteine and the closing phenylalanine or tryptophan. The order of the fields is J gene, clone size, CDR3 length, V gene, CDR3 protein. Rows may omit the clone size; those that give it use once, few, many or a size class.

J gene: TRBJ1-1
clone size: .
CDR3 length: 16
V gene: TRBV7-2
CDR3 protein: CASSPSRGQPNTEAFF

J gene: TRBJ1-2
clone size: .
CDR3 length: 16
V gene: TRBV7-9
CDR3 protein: CASSTGEGRGGYGYTF

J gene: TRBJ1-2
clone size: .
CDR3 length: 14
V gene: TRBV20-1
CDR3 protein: CSASPGTGDYGYTF

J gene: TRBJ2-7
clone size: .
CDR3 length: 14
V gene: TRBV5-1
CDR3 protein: CASRLGQDSYEQYF

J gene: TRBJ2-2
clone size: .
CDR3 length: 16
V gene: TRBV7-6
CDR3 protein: CASSLRRGANTGELFF

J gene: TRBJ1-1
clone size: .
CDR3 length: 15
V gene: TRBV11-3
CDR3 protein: CASSLDGEMNTEAFF

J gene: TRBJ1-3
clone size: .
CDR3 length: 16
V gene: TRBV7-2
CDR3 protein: CASSLGVTRRGNTIYF

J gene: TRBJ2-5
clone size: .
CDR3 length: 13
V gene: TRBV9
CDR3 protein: CASSAEYGETQYF

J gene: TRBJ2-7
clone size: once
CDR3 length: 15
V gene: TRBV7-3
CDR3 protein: CASSHGQEYSYEQYF

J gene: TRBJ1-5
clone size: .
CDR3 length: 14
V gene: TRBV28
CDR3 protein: CASSRDRGHQPQHF

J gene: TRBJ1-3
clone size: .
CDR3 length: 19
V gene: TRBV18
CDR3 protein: CASSPRHPGQGFTGNTIYF

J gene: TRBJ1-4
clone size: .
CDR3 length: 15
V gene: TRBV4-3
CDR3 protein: CASSQDPKTNEKLFF

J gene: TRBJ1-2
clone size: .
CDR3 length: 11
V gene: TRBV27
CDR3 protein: CASQGAFGYTF

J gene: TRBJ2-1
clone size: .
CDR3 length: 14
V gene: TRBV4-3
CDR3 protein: CASSQEGGWNEQFF

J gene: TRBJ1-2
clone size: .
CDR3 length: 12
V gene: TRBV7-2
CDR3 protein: CASSLDRGGYTF

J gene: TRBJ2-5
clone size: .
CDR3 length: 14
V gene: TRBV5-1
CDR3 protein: CASSWTGGQETQYF

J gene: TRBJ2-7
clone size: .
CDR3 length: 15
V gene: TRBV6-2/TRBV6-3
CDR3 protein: CASSYQRGARYEQYF

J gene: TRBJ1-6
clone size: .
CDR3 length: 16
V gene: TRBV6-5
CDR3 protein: CASSYSTGTANSPLHF

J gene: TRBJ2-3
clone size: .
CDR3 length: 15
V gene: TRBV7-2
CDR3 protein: CASSPDSWRADTQYF

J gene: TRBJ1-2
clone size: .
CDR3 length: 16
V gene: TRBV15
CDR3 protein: CATSREDPGLGGGYTF

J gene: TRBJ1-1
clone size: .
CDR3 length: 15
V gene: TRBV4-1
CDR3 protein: CASSQDLRFNTEAFF

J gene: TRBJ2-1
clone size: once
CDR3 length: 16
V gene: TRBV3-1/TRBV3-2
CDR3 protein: CASSRTSGGPHNEQFF

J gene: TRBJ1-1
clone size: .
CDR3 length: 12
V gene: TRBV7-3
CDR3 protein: CASSYRRVEAFF

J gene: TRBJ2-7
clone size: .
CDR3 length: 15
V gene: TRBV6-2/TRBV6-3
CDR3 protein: CASSYYRTGLREQYF

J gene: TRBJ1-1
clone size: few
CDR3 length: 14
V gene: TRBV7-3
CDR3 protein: CASSFELANTEAFF

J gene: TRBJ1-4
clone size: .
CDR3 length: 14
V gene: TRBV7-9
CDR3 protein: CASSFGRTNEKLFF

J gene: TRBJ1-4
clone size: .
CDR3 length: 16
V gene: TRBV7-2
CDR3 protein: CASSLDSGILGEKLFF

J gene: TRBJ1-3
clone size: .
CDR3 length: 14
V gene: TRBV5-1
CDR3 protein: CASSQGYSGNTIYF

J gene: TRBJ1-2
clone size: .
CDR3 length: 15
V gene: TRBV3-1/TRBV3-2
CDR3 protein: CASSHRQGVAPGYTF

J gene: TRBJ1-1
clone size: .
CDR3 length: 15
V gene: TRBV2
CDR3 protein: CASRFPGTANTEAFF

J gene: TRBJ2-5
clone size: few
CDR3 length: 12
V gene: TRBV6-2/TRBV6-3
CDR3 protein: CASSYRGETQYF

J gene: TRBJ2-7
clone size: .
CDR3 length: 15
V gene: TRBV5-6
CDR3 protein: CASSPLDRDLYEQYF

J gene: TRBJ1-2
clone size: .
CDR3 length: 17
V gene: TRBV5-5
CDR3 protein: CASSLDRETGAIYGYTF

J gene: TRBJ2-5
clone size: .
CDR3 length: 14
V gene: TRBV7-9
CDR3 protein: CASSYYTGEETQYF

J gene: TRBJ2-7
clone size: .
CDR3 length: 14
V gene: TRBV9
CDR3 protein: CASSPGMGTYEQYF

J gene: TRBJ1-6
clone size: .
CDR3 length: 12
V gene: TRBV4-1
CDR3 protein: CASSSLSSPLHF

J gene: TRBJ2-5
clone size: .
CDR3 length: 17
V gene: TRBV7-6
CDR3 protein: CASSLAISPGGGKTQYF

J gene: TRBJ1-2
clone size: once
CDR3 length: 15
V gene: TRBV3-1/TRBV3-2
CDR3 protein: CASSPGQGRGYGYTF

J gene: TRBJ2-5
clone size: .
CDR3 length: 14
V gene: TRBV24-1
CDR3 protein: CATSDRTDWETQYF

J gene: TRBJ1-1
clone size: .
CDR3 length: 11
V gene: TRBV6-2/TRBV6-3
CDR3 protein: CASSDPFGSFF

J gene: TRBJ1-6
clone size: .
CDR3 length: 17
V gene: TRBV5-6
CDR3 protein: CASSFGAYYSYNSPLHF

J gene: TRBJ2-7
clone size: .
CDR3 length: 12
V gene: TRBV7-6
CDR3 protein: CASSLSSYEQYF

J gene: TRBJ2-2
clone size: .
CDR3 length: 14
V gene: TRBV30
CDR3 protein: CAWSERGRGGELFF

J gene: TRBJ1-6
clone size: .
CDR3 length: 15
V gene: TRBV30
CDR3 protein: CAWSAPRGFGSPLHF

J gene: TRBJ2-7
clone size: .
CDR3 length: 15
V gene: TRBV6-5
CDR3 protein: CASSRPGTGVYEQYF